This T cell receptor beta chain was documented in a study of T-cell memory formation after mild COVID-19. A single record per CDR3 protein comes from TCRdb applying MiXCR to the 5' RACE reads. The sample gives approximately 570,000 distinct CDR3 sequences, more than 15% of which show up once; about 12% is in the top ten. V lost 4 bases to trimming and J lost 8 bases; unmatched junction nucleotides: 11. This CDR3 has 15 amino acids. Germline loops: CDR1 GTSNPN, CDR2 SVGIG (reference sequence). The chain is built from TRBV30 and TRBJ2-1, with 10 bases that match TRBD2. This TCR was sampled from an adult woman who had mild COVID-19 (a few samples of this study predate the infection). Cell type and time point are not known. Sequencing was carried out using PBMCs or a T cell subset sorted from them (not recorded which). In DNA form, the CDR3 reads TGTGCCTGGAAGCGCTTGGCTAGCGGGGGTGATGAGCAGTTCTTC. Its protein is CAWKRLASGGDEQFF.